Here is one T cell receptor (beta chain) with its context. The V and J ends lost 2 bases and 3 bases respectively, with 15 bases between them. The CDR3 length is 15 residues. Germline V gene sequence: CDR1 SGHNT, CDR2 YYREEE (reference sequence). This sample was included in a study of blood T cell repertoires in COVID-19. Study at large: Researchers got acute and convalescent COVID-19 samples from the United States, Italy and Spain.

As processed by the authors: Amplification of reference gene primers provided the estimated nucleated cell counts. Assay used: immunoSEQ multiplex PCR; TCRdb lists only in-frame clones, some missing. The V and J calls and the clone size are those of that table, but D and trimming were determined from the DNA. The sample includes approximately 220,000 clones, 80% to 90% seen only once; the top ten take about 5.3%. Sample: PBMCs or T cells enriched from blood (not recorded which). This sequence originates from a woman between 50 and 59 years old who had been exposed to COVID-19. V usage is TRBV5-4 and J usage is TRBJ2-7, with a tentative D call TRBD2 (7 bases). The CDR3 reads CASSFGGLIDYEQYF. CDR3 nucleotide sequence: TGTGCCAGCAGCTTCGGGGGGCTTATTGACTACGAGCAGTACTTC.